A selection of T cell receptor beta chains follows, all from one sample in a study of T cells in Graves' hyperthyroidism and ophthalmopathy. TCRdb independently ran MiXCR on the multiplex PCR reads; one entry per CDR3 protein. Counted here are 380,000 or so distinct CDR3 sequences, about 20% occurring once; the ten biggest clones make up 3.7%. The specimen was blood. Receptors were obtained from a woman between 18 and 30 years old with Graves' hyperthyroidism. CDR3s include the opening cysteine and the closing phenylalanine or tryptophan.

J gene	V gene	CDR3 protein
TRBJ2-7	TRBV29-1	CSVSRDTWAEQYF
TRBJ2-6	TRBV4-1	CASSPFGLAGANVLTF
TRBJ1-5	TRBV6-1	CASSERGVFSNQPQHF
TRBJ1-5	TRBV28	CASSSIRQGVFDQPQHF
TRBJ1-1	TRBV19	CASRYRGNPTEAFF
TRBJ2-5	TRBV7-3	CASSPGRLGTQYF
TRBJ1-1	TRBV6-5	CASSYRAGGTEAFF
TRBJ1-2	TRBV29-1	CSVVLGQGYTF
TRBJ1-1	TRBV12-3/TRBV12-4	CASSFVRGMSAFF
TRBJ1-2	TRBV12-3/TRBV12-4	CASSSERDYGYTF
TRBJ1-5	TRBV6-1	CASSGGSLSNQPQHF
TRBJ2-7	TRBV7-8	CASSPTGVEQYF
TRBJ1-6	TRBV6-5	CASSYPPRARDSPLHF
TRBJ1-1	TRBV4-1	CASSLRNPLDTEAFF
TRBJ1-2	TRBV28	CASSSRGRGQGYTF
TRBJ1-1	TRBV6-5	CASMPRQNTEAFF
TRBJ2-2	TRBV7-6	CASSLASASKIGELFF
TRBJ1-2	TRBV6-2/TRBV6-3	CASNDGTVVIGYTF
TRBJ1-1	TRBV5-1	CASSSFLGGPWDYTEAFF
TRBJ1-2	TRBV11-2	CATISVALDCYTF
TRBJ2-1	TRBV19	CASSLNAAGLVSNEQFF
TRBJ2-5	TRBV12-3/TRBV12-4	CASSLTTRGETQYF
TRBJ2-7	TRBV27	CASRSGFEQYF
TRBJ1-1	TRBV12-3/TRBV12-4	CASTSTGAHTEAFF
TRBJ1-2	TRBV12-3/TRBV12-4	CASRGQATTNYGYTF
TRBJ1-1	TRBV12-3/TRBV12-4	CASSFAGRGNTEAFF
TRBJ2-7	TRBV29-1	CSAQWTGDEQYF
TRBJ1-5	TRBV6-1	CASSNKGGGLGNQPQHF
TRBJ1-1	TRBV28	CASSLRAGDRGEAFF
TRBJ1-5	TRBV6-2/TRBV6-3	CASTDDRASNQPQHF
TRBJ1-2	TRBV19	CASSRLVGLIYGYTF
TRBJ1-2	TRBV27	CASSSTQAGYGYTF
TRBJ1-1	TRBV7-8	CASSLATTERSHF
TRBJ1-5	TRBV20-1	CSAKPWGQGSNQPQHF
TRBJ2-5	TRBV6-2/TRBV6-3	CASSYLEREGRQETQYF
TRBJ2-4	TRBV14	CASSRPGEDGNIQYF
TRBJ1-2	TRBV3-1	CASSQTLLGYTF
TRBJ2-4	TRBV6-5	CASIRDNRNIQYF
TRBJ1-2	TRBV11-1	CASSDFRRVPGLYGYTF
TRBJ1-2	TRBV20-1	CSARRQGAWDSNYGYTF
TRBJ2-5	TRBV7-3	CASSPPYYAEETQYF
TRBJ1-1	TRBV10-3	CAIRGRMDTEAFF
TRBJ1-1	TRBV20-1	CSASRQARTEAFF
TRBJ1-2	TRBV27	CASSSINRAYVDGYTF
TRBJ2-5	TRBV9	CASSGLGETQYF
TRBJ2-7	TRBV20-1	CSARDHAGGPTYEQYF
TRBJ2-7	TRBV6-5	CASSYSSSSGGAGEQYF
TRBJ2-7	TRBV6-1	CASSELAGALHEQYF
TRBJ1-1	TRBV6-4	CASKKGRTGIGLTEAFF